This T cell receptor beta chain was sequenced for a study of spatial heterogeneity in lung cancer. About the study: The study consistently detected more beta-chain than alpha-chain sequences.

Trimming stripped 2 bases from V and 7 bases from J, with 15 bases between. The CDR3 loop spans 15 amino acids. The germline CDR1 and CDR2 sequences are MNHEY and SVGEGT. TCRdb used MiXCR to reprocess the 5' RACE reads, holding one entry per CDR3 protein. The top ten hold over 7% of the sample, which has 20,000 to 25,000 distinct CDR3 sequences, about 4.7% seen once. As for time point: sample taken at primary tumor resection. Sequencing covered unsorted whole RNA taken from tumor, nontumor lung or frozen PBMC. By frequency in the sample, this clonotype is medium-sized. The sample here was PBMCs, taken at surgery. The TCR was taken from a male donor with early-stage non-small cell lung cancer. V and J are TRBV6-2 or TRBV6-3 and TRBJ1-5; maybe TRBD1 (5 bases). The CDR3 region is CASSYGRQGPQPQHF. DNA of the CDR3: TGTGCCAGCAGTTACGGCCGCCAGGGTCCCCAGCCCCAGCATTTT.